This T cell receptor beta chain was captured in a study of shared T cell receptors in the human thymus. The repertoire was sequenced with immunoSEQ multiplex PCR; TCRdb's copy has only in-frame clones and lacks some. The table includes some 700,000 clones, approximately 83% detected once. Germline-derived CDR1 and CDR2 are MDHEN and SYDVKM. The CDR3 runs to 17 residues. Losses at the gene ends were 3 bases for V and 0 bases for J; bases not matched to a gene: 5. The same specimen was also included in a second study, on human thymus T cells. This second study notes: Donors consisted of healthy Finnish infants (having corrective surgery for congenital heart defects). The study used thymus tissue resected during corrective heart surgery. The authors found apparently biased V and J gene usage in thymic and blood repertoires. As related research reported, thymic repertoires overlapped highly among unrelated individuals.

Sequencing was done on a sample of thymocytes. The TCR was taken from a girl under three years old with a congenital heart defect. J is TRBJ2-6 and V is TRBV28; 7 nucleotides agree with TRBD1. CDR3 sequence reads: CASSFQGQVSGANVLTF. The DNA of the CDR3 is TGTGCCAGCAGTTTCCAAGGACAGGTCTCTGGGGCCAACGTCCTGACTTTC.